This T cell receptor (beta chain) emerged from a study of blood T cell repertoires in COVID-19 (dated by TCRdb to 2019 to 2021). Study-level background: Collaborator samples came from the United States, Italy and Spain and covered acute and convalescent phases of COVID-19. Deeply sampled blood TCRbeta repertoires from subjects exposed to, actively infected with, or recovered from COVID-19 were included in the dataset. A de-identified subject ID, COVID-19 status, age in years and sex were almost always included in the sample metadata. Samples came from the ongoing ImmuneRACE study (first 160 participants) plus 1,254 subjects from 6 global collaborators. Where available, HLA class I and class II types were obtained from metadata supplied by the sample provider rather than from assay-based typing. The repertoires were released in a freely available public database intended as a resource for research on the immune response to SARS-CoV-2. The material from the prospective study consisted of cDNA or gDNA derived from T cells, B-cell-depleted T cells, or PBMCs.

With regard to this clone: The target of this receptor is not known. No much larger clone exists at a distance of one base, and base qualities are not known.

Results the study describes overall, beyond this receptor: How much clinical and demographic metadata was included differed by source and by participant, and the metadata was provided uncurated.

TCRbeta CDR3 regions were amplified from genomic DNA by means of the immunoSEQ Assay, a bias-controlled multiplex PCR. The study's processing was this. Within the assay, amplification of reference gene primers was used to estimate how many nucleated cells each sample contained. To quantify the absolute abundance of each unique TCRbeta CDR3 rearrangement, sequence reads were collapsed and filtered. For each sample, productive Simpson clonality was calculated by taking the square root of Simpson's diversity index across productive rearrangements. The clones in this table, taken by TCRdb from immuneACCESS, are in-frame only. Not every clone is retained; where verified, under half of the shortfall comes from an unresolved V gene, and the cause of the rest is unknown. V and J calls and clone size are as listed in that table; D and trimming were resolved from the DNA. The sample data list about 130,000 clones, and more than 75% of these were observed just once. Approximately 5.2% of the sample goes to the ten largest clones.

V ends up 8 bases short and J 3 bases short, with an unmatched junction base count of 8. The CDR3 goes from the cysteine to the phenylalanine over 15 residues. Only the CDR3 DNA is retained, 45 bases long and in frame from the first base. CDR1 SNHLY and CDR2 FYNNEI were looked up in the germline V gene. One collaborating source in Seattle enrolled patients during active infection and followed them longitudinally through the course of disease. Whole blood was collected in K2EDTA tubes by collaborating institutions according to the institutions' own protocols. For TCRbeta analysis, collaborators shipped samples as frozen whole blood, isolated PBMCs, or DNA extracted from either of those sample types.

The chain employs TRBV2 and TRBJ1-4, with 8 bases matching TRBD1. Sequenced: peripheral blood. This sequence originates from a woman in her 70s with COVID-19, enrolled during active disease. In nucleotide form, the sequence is TGTGCCAGCCTAAGTCACAGGGGGTCTAATGAAAAACTGTTTTTT. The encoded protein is CASLSHRGSNEKLFF.